One sample yielded the 29 T cell receptor beta chains listed below, sequenced in a study of cytomegalovirus exposure and HLA in healthy donors. This table comes from immunoSEQ multiplex PCR, and its TCRdb copy is limited to in-frame clones, with some not included. In the table there are 250,000 to 400,000 clones, roughly 87% of which are singletons. The sequencing sample was made of PBMCs. The receptors shown here come from a woman aged 30 to 39 in good health and CMV-seropositive.

The chain links TRBV30 to TRBJ1-5; no firm D call. There are 13 residues in the CDR3. Germline V CDR1 and CDR2: GTSNPN, SVGIG (reference sequence). The V end lost 0 bases, the J end lost 6 bases, and 9 bases lay between the germline ends. DNA for the CDR3: TGTGCCTGGAGTGTAGGGATGGGTCAGCCCCAGCATTTT. Protein product: CAWSVGMGQPQHF.

This chain joins TRBV6-1 and TRBJ2-3, with D maybe TRBD2 (5 bases). Germline V gene lookup returns CDR1 MNHNS and CDR2 SASEGT. CDR3 length: 16 amino acids. The V end was cut by 3 bases, the J end by 4 bases, with 17 bases between. The chain's CDR3 is CASSDRHIAGSDTQYF. The CDR3 nucleotides read TGTGCCAGCAGTGACCGACACATCGCGGGTTCAGATACGCAGTATTTT.

This chain connects TRBV4-2 to TRBJ2-1; 8 bases align to TRBD1. Trimming took 0 bases from V and 7 from J; bases not matched to a gene: 11. This CDR3 contains 17 residues. CDR1 LGHNA and CDR2 YNFKEQ come from the germline V gene. CDR3 in amino acids: CASSQDGQGAVKNEQFF. CDR3 nucleotides: TGTGCCAGCAGCCAAGATGGTCAGGGGGCGGTAAAGAATGAGCAGTTCTTC.

The rearrangement joins TRBV10-3 to TRBJ2-7; 7 bases match TRBD2. CDR1 ENHRY and CDR2 SYGVKD come from the germline V gene. The junction had 7 bases not matched to a gene; V was cut back by 6 bases and J by 2 bases. The CDR3 length is 14 residues. CDR3 in DNA: TGTGCCATCAGGGATAGCGGGTCAACCTACGAGCAGTACTTC. It encodes CAIRDSGSTYEQYF.

The V and J genes are TRBV29-1 and TRBJ1-2; D uncertain. Trimming shortened V by 7 bases and J by 5 bases, and 11 bases separated the two germline ends. CDR3 length: 11 residues. Germline CDR1 SQVTM, CDR2 ANQGSEA. CDR3 nucleotides: TGCAGCGCCGGAGAGCTGTATGGCTACACCTTC. Translation: CSAGELYGYTF.

CDR3 amino acids: CASSLRQGAGNEQFF. The CDR3 DNA reads TGCGCCAGCAGCTTGCGACAGGGGGCAGGCAATGAGCAGTTCTTC. The chain uses TRBV5-1 and TRBJ2-1; 10 bases align to TRBD1. Germline V gene lookup returns CDR1 SGHRS and CDR2 YFSETQ. Trimming took 1 base from V and 6 from J; bases not matched to a gene: 4. The length of the CDR3 is 15 residues.

This clone was detected once. The junction differs from germline at one of its ends, possibly a read error. The chain combines TRBV30 with TRBJ2-1; perhaps D is TRBD1 or TRBD2 (5 bases each). Germline assignment: CDR1 GTSNPN and CDR2 SVGIG (reference sequence). CDR3 length equals 17 residues. CDR3 sequence (DNA): TGTGCCTGGAGTCCCTGGCAGGGAGAAGCCCCCTACAATGAGCAGCTCTTC. It yields the protein CAWSPWQGEAPYNEQLF. Full variable domain (outside the CDR3, taken from reference TRBV30 and TRBJ2-1): SQTIHQWPATLVQPVGSPLSLECTVEGTSNPNLYWYRQAAGRGLQLLFYSVGIGQISSEVPQNLSASRPQDRQFILSSKKLLLSDSGFYLCAWSPWQGEAPYNEQLFGPGTRLTVL.

This clone was counted a few times. The rearrangement uses TRBV9 and TRBJ1-5; D is uncertain. The CDR3 is made up of 15 amino acids. V was cut by 0 bases and J by 5 bases, with 12 bases left in between. Germline loops: CDR1 SGDLS, CDR2 YYNGEE. CDR3 amino acids: CASSVAGREDQPQHF. In DNA, the CDR3 is TGTGCCAGCAGCGTAGCAGGTAGGGAAGATCAGCCCCAGCATTTT. Based on the CDR3 plus reference TRBV9 and TRBJ1-5, the full variable domain is DSGVTQTPKHLITATGQRVTLRCSPRSGDLSVYWYQQSLDQGLQFLIQYYNGEERAKGNILERFSAQQFPDLHSELNLSSLELGDSALYFCASSVAGREDQPQHFGDGTRLSIL.

The chain is built from TRBV5-1 and TRBJ2-2, with 8 positions matching TRBD1. V was clipped by 7 bases and J by 6 bases; unmatched bases: 2. The CDR3 loop spans 12 amino acids. CDR1 and CDR2 from the germline V gene are SGHRS and YFSETQ. The CDR3 protein is CASGQGAGELFF. Here the CDR3 DNA reads TGCGCCAGCGGACAGGGCGCCGGGGAGCTGTTTTTT.

V gene TRBV10-3 combines with J gene TRBJ2-1; D may be TRBD1 or TRBD2 (5 bases each). Germline V lookup: CDR1 ENHRY, CDR2 SYGVKD. The length of the CDR3 is 13 residues. With 6 bases removed from V and 5 bases from J, the gap between germline ends came to 11 bases. The CDR3 loop reads CAIRPGTDNEQFF. The CDR3 nucleotides read TGTGCCATCAGGCCCGGGACGGACAATGAGCAGTTCTTC.

A single count supports this clone. This chain connects TRBV18 to TRBJ2-7; 10 bases match TRBD1. Germline CDR1 reads KGHSH; CDR2 reads LQKENI. J gave up 0 bases and V 5 bases, and 7 bases lay outside the gene matches. The CDR3 runs 16 residues. The DNA of the CDR3 is TGTGCCAGCTCAGGTTCGGGACAGGGGAGCTCCTACGAGCAGTACTTC. This encodes CASSGSGQGSSYEQYF.

J is TRBJ2-1 and V is TRBV4-1, with 8 bases matching TRBD2. Germline CDR1 MGHRA, CDR2 YSYEKL. J was trimmed by 0 bases and V by 1 base; bases with no gene match: 14. This CDR3 region has 20 residues. The CDR3 sequence: CASSQVLGAGVLSSYNEQFF. CDR3 nucleotides: TGCGCCAGCAGCCAAGTACTCGGAGCGGGAGTGTTGAGCTCCTACAATGAGCAGTTCTTC.

The V and J genes are TRBV4-1 and TRBJ2-4; TRBD2 matches at 16 bases. Germline V gene data show CDR1 as MGHRA and CDR2 as YSYEKL. The V segment lost 1 base and the J segment 15 bases; nucleotides outside the gene matches: 6. The CDR3 is 15 amino acids. CDR3 nucleotides: TGCGCCAGCAGCCAAGCGGGACTAGCGGGGGGGTCACGGTACTTC. This codes for CASSQAGLAGGSRYF.

V is TRBV11-2 and J is TRBJ2-1, with TRBD2 matching over 9 bases. The CDR3 contains 14 residues. V shed 7 bases, J shed 4 bases, and the junction held 5 bases outside the gene matches. Germline V lookup: CDR1 SGHAT, CDR2 FQNNGV. CDR3 loop: CASTLAGGYNEQFF. In DNA form, the CDR3 reads TGTGCCAGCACTCTGGCGGGGGGGTACAATGAGCAGTTCTTC.

Concerning this clone itself: The junction departs from germline at one end; a sequencing error may be responsible. V usage is TRBV27 and J usage is TRBJ2-7, with TRBD1 identical over 9 bases. This CDR3 is built from 13 residues. Germline V CDR1 and CDR2: MNHEY, SMNVEV (reference sequence). The CDR3 region is CACRGTGSYEQYF. The DNA of the CDR3 is TGTGCCTGCAGAGGGACAGGGTCCTACGAGCAGTACTTC.

This chain uses TRBV7-9 with TRBJ1-4, with 7 positions matching TRBD1. Germline values: CDR1 SEHNR, CDR2 FQNEAQ (reference sequence). The CDR3 length is 16 residues. V was clipped by 6 bases and J by 2 bases; unmatched bases: 9. In DNA, the CDR3 is TGTGCCAGCAGGGTCGGACAGGCGCGCACTAATGAAAAACTGTTTTTT. This encodes CASRVGQARTNEKLFF.

The rearrangement joins TRBV7-8 to TRBJ2-5, with 11 bases lining up with TRBD2. J gave up 2 bases and V 4 bases, and 3 bases lay outside the gene matches. CDR1 is SGHVS and CDR2 is FQNEAQ in the germline V gene. The CDR3 covers 15 residues. The CDR3 DNA sequence: TGTGCCAGCAGCTACTTAGCGGGAGGGCAAGAGACCCAGTACTTC. Translation: CASSYLAGGQETQYF.

This sequence joins TRBV6-1 and TRBJ1-3; D not resolved. The germline CDR1 and CDR2 sequences are MNHNS and SASEGT. The ends were cut back, 4 bases at V and 1 base at J, with 11 bases in the middle. The CDR3 is 15 residues long. This CDR3 reads CASSADGGSGNTIYF. CDR3 nucleotides: TGTGCCAGCAGTGCGGACGGTGGGTCTGGAAACACCATATATTTT.

This clone was seen more than once but under ten times. This chain connects TRBV7-2 to TRBJ1-1; D perhaps matches TRBD1 (6 bases). CDR3 length: 11 amino acids. Germline CDR1 SGHTA, CDR2 FQGNSA. The V gene lost 2 bases and the J gene lost 11 bases, with 9 bases spanning the gap. The CDR3 loop is CASSLFTGAFF. CDR3 DNA: TGTGCCAGCAGCTTATTTACAGGGGCTTTCTTT.

The chain recombines TRBV6-4 with TRBJ2-7; 8 bases line up with TRBD2. Germline V gives CDR1 MRHNA, CDR2 SNTAGT. The V gene end was trimmed by 7 bases and the J gene end by 2 bases; junction bases not matched to a gene: 10. This CDR3 is 15 amino acids long. The CDR3 coding sequence is TGTGCCAGCACTAGAGCGGGAGACGCCCCCTACGAGCAGTACTTC. Translating it yields CASTRAGDAPYEQYF.

The chain joins TRBV5-6 to TRBJ2-7; 7 bases map to TRBD1. V gave up 1 base and J gave up 5 bases; unmatched junction bases: 12. CDR3 length: 16 amino acids. CDR1 SGHDT and CDR2 YYEEEE come from the germline V gene. This chain's CDR3 is CASSLLGPTTGDEQYF. The CDR3 bases are TGTGCCAGCAGCTTGCTGGGCCCTACCACAGGGGACGAGCAGTACTTC. The whole variable domain, remainder taken from reference TRBV5-6 and TRBJ2-7, is DAGVTQSPTHLIKTRGQQVTLRCSPKSGHDTVSWYQQALGQGPQFIFQYYEEEERQRGNFPDRFSGHQFPNYSSELNVNALLLGDSALYLCASSLLGPTTGDEQYFGPGTRLTVT.

Written as DNA, the CDR3 is TGTGCCAGCAGCCACCAAGCGGGGGAGTCCTTAAGTGAGCAGTTCTTC. Protein: CASSHQAGESLSEQFF. V gene TRBV7-6 combines with J gene TRBJ2-1; TRBD2 agrees at 8 bases. CDR3 length: 16 amino acids. The ends lost 5 bases at V and 9 bases at J; junction bases unmatched: 15. CDR1 is SGHVS and CDR2 is FNYEAQ in the germline V gene. The full variable domain, with the rest looked up from reference TRBV7-6 and TRBJ2-1, is GAGVSQSPRYKVTKRGQDVALRCDPISGHVSLYWYRQALGQGPEFLTYFNYEAQQDKSGLPNDRFSAERPEGSISTLTIQRTEQRDSAMYRCASSHQAGESLSEQFFGPGTRLTVL.

This sequence joins TRBV4-1 and TRBJ2-1; TRBD2 matches 14 bases. The CDR3 is made up of 20 amino acids. V was pared by 1 base and J by 0 bases, with 8 bases of the junction left unmatched. Germline lookup yields CDR1 MGHRA and CDR2 YSYEKL. The CDR3 DNA reads TGCGCCAGCAGCCAAGCCGCCGGGACTAGCGGGGGCATCTCCTACAATGAGCAGTTCTTC. It specifies CASSQAAGTSGGISYNEQFF.

The V call is TRBV2, the J call TRBJ2-7; 8 bases align to TRBD2. The V gene end was trimmed by 5 bases and the J gene end by 5 bases; junction bases not matched to a gene: 17. This CDR3 has 17 amino acids. CDR1 is SNHLY, CDR2 FYNNEI, per germline. The CDR3 region is CASSSPISGSKANEQYF. For the CDR3, the DNA is TGTGCCAGCAGTTCCCCGATCAGCGGGAGCAAAGCCAACGAGCAGTACTTC.

V is TRBV9 and J is TRBJ1-6; D gene ambiguous. V was cut by 2 bases and J by 4 bases, with 13 bases left in between. The CDR3 extends over 16 amino acids. Germline V CDR1 and CDR2: SGDLS, YYNGEE. In nucleotides, the CDR3 is TGTGCCAGCAGCGTGAGTGTGCTTTCTTATAATTCACCCCTCCACTTT. Translation: CASSVSVLSYNSPLHF.

The V call is TRBV30, the J call TRBJ2-7; tentative D call: TRBD1 (5 bases). Germline assignment: CDR1 GTSNPN and CDR2 SVGIG (reference sequence). Between the trimmed V and J ends, which lost 1 base and 7 bases, there was a span of 11 bases. The CDR3 contains 12 residues. CDR3 nucleotides: TGTGCCTGGAGTGGGACATTTTCTGAGCAGTACTTC. Translated: CAWSGTFSEQYF.

This sequence joins TRBV7-8 and TRBJ2-3; unclear D gene. Germline V lookup: CDR1 SGHVS, CDR2 FQNEAQ. With 1 base removed from V and 4 bases from J, the gap between germline ends came to 9 bases. CDR3 length equals 14 residues. The CDR3 DNA sequence: TGTGCCAGCAGCTTAGACCTCCTAGCAGATACGCAGTATTTT. As protein: CASSLDLLADTQYF.

This clone showed up just a few times. V and J are TRBV18 and TRBJ1-2; TRBD1 matches at 7 bases. The CDR3 extends over 14 amino acids. With V trimmed by 4 bases and J by 5 bases, 7 bases remained unmatched. CDR1 and CDR2 (germline): KGHSH, LQKENI. The CDR3, as DNA: TGTGCCAGCTCACTGGCGTCGGACAGGTATGGCTACACCTTC. Translation gives CASSLASDRYGYTF.

This chain uses TRBV29-1 with TRBJ2-3; D call uncertain. Trimming stripped 4 bases from V and 0 bases from J, with 8 bases between. The CDR3 extends over 13 amino acids. Germline loops: CDR1 SQVTM, CDR2 ANQGSEA. The CDR3 protein is CSVGQSSTDTQYF. In DNA, the CDR3 is TGCAGCGTTGGGCAATCTAGCACAGATACGCAGTATTTT.